Included here is one T cell receptor beta chain sequence, with context. Its antigen remains unknown. Before surgical resection, these early-stage hepatocellular carcinoma patients received no treatment. Sampled areas showed no macroscopic evidence of necrosis or hemorrhage. The data were obtained in a study of intratumoral heterogeneity in liver cancer. Study details: With a median age of roughly 60 years, most patients were men. Findings of the study overall: The authors noted under-sampled tumor-infiltrating lymphocyte representation as a limitation.

Here immunoSEQ multiplex PCR was the method, and the copy in TCRdb shows in-frame clones only, minus some. The sample yields about 20,000 clones, around 67% seen once. Per the germline V gene, CDR1 is SNHLY and CDR2 is FYNNEI. V was shortened by 4 bases and J by 1 base, with 6 bases between the two germline ends. The CDR3 spans 13 residues. Here the sequenced sample was tumor-adjacent normal tissue, taken before any cancer treatment. This TCR came from a woman in her 70s with hepatocellular carcinoma. This chain uses TRBV2 with TRBJ2-3; D is ambiguous. CDR3 sequence (DNA): TGTGCCAGCAGTGGTCCCGGCACAGATACGCAGTATTTT. This gives the protein CASSGPGTDTQYF.